The 8 T cell receptor beta chains below were found in one sample sequenced in a study of identical twins. TCRdb independently ran MiXCR on the 5' RACE reads; one entry per CDR3 protein. Here the sample spans fewer than 250,000 distinct CDR3 sequences, about 7.5% being singletons. This same sample was also taken into another study, of yellow fever vaccine responses in identical twins.

The sample taken for sequencing was memory (CD45RO+) T cells sorted from blood. Every receptor here comes from a woman younger than 30 in good health.

Details on this clonotype: Sequence at one end of the junction differs from germline and may be a read error. V and J are TRBV7-2 and TRBJ2-1; D is tentatively TRBD1 or TRBD2 (5 bases each). Germline V CDR1 and CDR2: SGHTA, FQGNSA. There are 11 residues in the CDR3. The CDR3 sequence: CASSLASGRLF. The CDR3 DNA reads as TGTGCCAGCAGCTTAGCGTCGGGGCGCTTGTTC. The whole variable domain, remainder taken from reference TRBV7-2 and TRBJ2-1, is GAGVSQSPSNKVTEKGKDVELRCDPISGHTALYWYRQSLGQGLEFLIYFQGNSAPDKSGLPSDRFSAERTGGSVSTLTIQRTQQEDSAVYLCASSLASGRLFGPGTRLTVL.

This clonotype was recorded at least ten times. This rearrangement joins TRBV5-8 to TRBJ2-5; perhaps D is TRBD1 or TRBD2 (5 bases each). Germline CDR1 reads SGHTS; CDR2 reads YDEGEE. V was trimmed by 2 bases and J by 1 base, leaving 12 bases between them. The length of the CDR3 is 15 residues. CDR3 in DNA: TGTGCCAGCAGCTTTCTGGGGGTCCTCCAAGAGACCCAGTACTTC. Amino acid sequence: CASSFLGVLQETQYF.

The J gene is TRBJ2-2, the V gene TRBV5-1; 8 nucleotides line up with TRBD2. CDR1 is SGHRS and CDR2 is YFSETQ in the germline V gene. V shed 5 bases and J 6 bases; nucleotides not matched to a gene: 6. The CDR3 length is 14 residues. For the CDR3, the DNA is TGCGCCAGCAGGCCAGCGGGGGAGGCCGGGGAGCTGTTTTTT. Translated, it gives CASRPAGEAGELFF.

This clonotype has ten or more counts. The gene calls are TRBV3-1 and TRBJ2-1; tentative D call: TRBD2 (6 bases). Germline CDR1 LGHDT, CDR2 YNNKEL (reference sequence). Trimming took off 3 bases at V and 9 bases at J, with 9 bases between the two ends. CDR3 size: 12 residues. The CDR3: CASSHEEGEQFF. CDR3 nucleotide sequence: TGTGCCAGCAGCCACGAGGAGGGTGAGCAGTTCTTC.

Concerning this clonotype itself: The junction shows a germline mismatch at one end, possibly a read error. V is TRBV12-3 or TRBV12-4 and J is TRBJ2-2, with 9 bases aligning to TRBD2. This CDR3 contains 17 residues. The CDR3 nucleotides read TGTGCCATCAGTCCTACGGCGGGAGGGCCGGGCACCGGGGAGCTGTTTTTT. Protein product: CAISPTAGGPGTGELFF.

This clonotype was seen more than once but under ten times. V is TRBV20-1 and J is TRBJ2-3, with TRBD1 as a possible D gene (5 bases). Germline lookup yields CDR1 DFQATT and CDR2 SNEGSKA (reference sequence). CDR3 length equals 14 residues. V shed 3 bases and J shed 0 bases, with 10 bases lying between them. The CDR3: CSARDTSSTDTQYF. The CDR3 bases are TGCAGTGCTAGGGACACCTCCAGCACAGATACGCAGTATTTT.

There are a few counts of this clonotype. The genes are TRBV28 and TRBJ2-6; 7 bases map to TRBD1. Germline V lookup: CDR1 MDHEN, CDR2 SYDVKM. With 5 bases clipped from V and 0 bases from J, the junction kept 13 bases outside the gene matches. The CDR3 is made up of 19 amino acids. The CDR3 protein is CASSPQGQAAHSGANVLTF. The CDR3 DNA reads TGTGCCAGCAGTCCACAAGGACAGGCTGCACACTCTGGGGCCAACGTCCTGACTTTC.

This chain links TRBV10-3 with TRBJ2-7; D remains unclear. Germline CDR1 and CDR2: ENHRY and SYGVKD. This CDR3 comprises 12 residues. The V end lost 6 bases, the J end lost 0 bases, and 6 bases lay between the germline ends. The CDR3 spells CAIRGTSYEQYF. In nucleotides, the CDR3 is TGTGCCATCAGGGGCACCTCCTACGAGCAGTACTTC.